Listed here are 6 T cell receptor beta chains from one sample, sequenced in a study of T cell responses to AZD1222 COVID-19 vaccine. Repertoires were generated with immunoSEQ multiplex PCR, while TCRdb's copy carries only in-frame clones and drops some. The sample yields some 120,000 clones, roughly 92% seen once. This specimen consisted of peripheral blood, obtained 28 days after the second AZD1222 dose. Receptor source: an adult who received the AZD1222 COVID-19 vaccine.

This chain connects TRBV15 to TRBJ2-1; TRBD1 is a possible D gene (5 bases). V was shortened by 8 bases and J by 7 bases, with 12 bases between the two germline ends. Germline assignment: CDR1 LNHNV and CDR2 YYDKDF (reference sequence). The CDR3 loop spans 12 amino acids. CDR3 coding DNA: TGTGCCACCGGACACAAAGAAAATGAGCAGTTCTTC. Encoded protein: CATGHKENEQFF.

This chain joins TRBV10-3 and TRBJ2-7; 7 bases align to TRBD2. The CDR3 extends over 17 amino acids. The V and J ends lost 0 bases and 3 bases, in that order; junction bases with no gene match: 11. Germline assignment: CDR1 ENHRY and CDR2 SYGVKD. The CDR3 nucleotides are TGTGCCATCAGTGAGTCGAGAGAACAGCGGGATCTCTACGAGCAGTACTTC. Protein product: CAISESREQRDLYEQYF.

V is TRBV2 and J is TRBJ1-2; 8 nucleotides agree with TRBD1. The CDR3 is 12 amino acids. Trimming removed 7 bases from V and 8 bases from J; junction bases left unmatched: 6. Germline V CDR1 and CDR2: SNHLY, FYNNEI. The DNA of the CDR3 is TGTGCCAGCACCCGGACAGGGTCGGGCTACACCTTC. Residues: CASTRTGSGYTF. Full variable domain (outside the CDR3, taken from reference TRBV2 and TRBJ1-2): EPEVTQTPSHQVTQMGQEVILRCVPISNHLYFYWYRQILGQKVEFLVSFYNNEISEKSEIFDDQFSVERPDGSNFTLKIRSTKLEDSAMYFCASTRTGSGYTFGSGTRLTVV.

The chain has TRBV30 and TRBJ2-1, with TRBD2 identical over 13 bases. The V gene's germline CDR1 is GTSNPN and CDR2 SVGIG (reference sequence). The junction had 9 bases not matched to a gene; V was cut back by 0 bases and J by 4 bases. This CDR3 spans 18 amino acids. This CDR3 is CAWSVPGLAGVRYNEQFF. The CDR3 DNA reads TGTGCCTGGAGTGTACCAGGACTAGCGGGAGTGAGGTACAATGAGCAGTTCTTC.

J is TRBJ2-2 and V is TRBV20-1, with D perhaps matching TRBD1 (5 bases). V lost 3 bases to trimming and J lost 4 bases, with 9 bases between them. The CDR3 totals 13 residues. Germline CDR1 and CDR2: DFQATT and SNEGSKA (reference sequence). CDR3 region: CSASWQGTGELFF. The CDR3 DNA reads TGCAGTGCTAGTTGGCAGGGCACCGGGGAGCTGTTTTTT.

The CDR3 DNA reads as TGTGCCATCAGTGAATGGGGGCTCAGCTCTGGAAACACCATATATTTT. It specifies CAISEWGLSSGNTIYF. This sequence joins TRBV10-3 and TRBJ1-3; D perhaps matches TRBD1 (6 bases). The CDR3 contains 16 residues. Trimming took 3 bases from V and 0 from J, leaving 12 bases between them. CDR1 and CDR2 (germline): ENHRY, SYGVKD.